One sample yielded the 24 T cell receptor beta chains listed below, sequenced in a study of cytomegalovirus exposure and HLA in healthy donors. PCR was performed using 60 Vbeta and 13 Jbeta primers. TCRdb's table, derived via immunoSEQ multiplex PCR, lists solely in-frame clones and lacks some. The sample has about 130,000 clones, more than 70% seen once; the top ten hold over 1%. Input material: PBMCs. The receptors were sampled from a human donor in good health.

This clone was seen a handful of times. CDR3 residues: CASTPGQTNYGYTF. DNA of the CDR3: TGTGCCAGCACACCGGGACAGACAAACTATGGCTACACCTTC. This chain joins TRBV25-1 and TRBJ1-2; 7 bases agree with TRBD1. This CDR3 contains 14 residues. Germline-derived CDR1 and CDR2 are MGHDK and SYGVNS. The trim removed 7 bases at V and 2 bases at J, leaving 7 bases unmatched.

The V call is TRBV5-6, the J call TRBJ2-5; D gene unclear. V lost 0 bases and J lost 2, with 11 bases in between. Germline V lookup: CDR1 SGHDT, CDR2 YYEEEE. The CDR3 is 15 amino acids. CDR3 bases: TGTGCCAGCAGCTTGGAAACAGTTGGTCAAGAGACCCAGTACTTC. Translating it yields CASSLETVGQETQYF.

The gene calls are TRBV27 and TRBJ2-1; D not resolved. CDR3 length equals 13 residues. Trimming took off 5 bases at V and 6 bases at J, with 11 bases between the two ends. Looked up from germline, CDR1 is MNHEY and CDR2 is SMNVEV (reference sequence). CDR3 protein: CASSLPPGNEQFF. CDR3 sequence (DNA): TGTGCCAGCAGTCTCCCCCCAGGCAATGAGCAGTTCTTC.

The chain has TRBV27 and TRBJ1-5; no definite D call. Germline lookup yields CDR1 MNHEY and CDR2 SMNVEV (reference sequence). V was shortened by 5 bases and J by 3 bases, with 11 bases between the two germline ends. The CDR3 has 14 residues. CDR3 sequence (DNA): TGTGCCAGCAGTACCGGGTATCTCAATCAGCCCCAGCATTTT. It is translated as CASSTGYLNQPQHF.

The chain carries TRBV5-1 and TRBJ2-7; 11 positions match TRBD2. V dropped 2 bases and J dropped 2; count of bases not matched to a gene: 3. This CDR3 comprises 15 residues. Germline V gives CDR1 SGHRS, CDR2 YFSETQ. CDR3 nucleotides: TGCGCCAGCAGCTTACTAGCGGGGGAAGCCTACGAGCAGTACTTC. It translates to CASSLLAGEAYEQYF. Variable domain in full (rest from reference TRBV5-1 and TRBJ2-7): KAGVTQTPRYLIKTRGQQVTLSCSPISGHRSVSWYQQTPGQGLQFLFEYFSETQRNKGNFPGRFSGRQFSNSRSEMNVSTLELGDSALYLCASSLLAGEAYEQYFGPGTRLTVT.

This clone was counted a few times. The chain employs TRBV6-5 and TRBJ1-1, with D possibly being TRBD1 (6 bases). Trimming took off 6 bases at V and 11 bases at J, with 22 bases between the two ends. Germline values: CDR1 MNHEY, CDR2 SVGAGI. CDR3 length: 14 amino acids. The CDR3: CASSLPGQTGGAFF. DNA for the CDR3: TGTGCCAGCAGCCTCCCCGGACAGACCGGCGGGGCTTTCTTT.

This clone is a singleton in its sample. J is TRBJ1-1 and V is TRBV25-1, with 10 nucleotides matching TRBD1. Germline CDR1 reads MGHDK; CDR2 reads SYGVNS. The V and J ends lost 1 base and 3 bases, in that order; junction bases with no gene match: 8. The CDR3 contains 17 residues. Written as DNA, the CDR3 is TGTGCCAGCAGTGAATTCTTCCTGGGGACAGGGGACACTGAAGCTTTCTTT. This translates into CASSEFFLGTGDTEAFF.

This chain connects TRBV4-1 to TRBJ1-5, with D possibly TRBD1 on 6 matching bases. The CDR3 is 15 amino acids. Germline V gene sequence: CDR1 MGHRA, CDR2 YSYEKL. Deletions cut 3 bases from V and 2 bases from J, with 11 bases between. In DNA form, the CDR3 reads TGCGCCAGCAGCCACCAACAGGGTGGCAATCAGCCCCAGCATTTT. It specifies CASSHQQGGNQPQHF.

The genes are TRBV19 and TRBJ2-1; D perhaps matches TRBD1 (7 bases). The CDR3 runs to 15 residues. The germline V gene has CDR1 LNHDA and CDR2 SQIVND (reference sequence). Trimming took 4 bases from V and 4 from J, leaving 14 bases between them. CDR3 nucleotide sequence: TGTGCCAGTAGTAGGGCGGGACAGTCTTACAATGAGCAGTTCTTC. It encodes CASSRAGQSYNEQFF.

This clone was seen only once. The rearrangement links TRBV11-3 to TRBJ2-1; 7 bases agree with TRBD2. This CDR3 comprises 18 residues. V trimming: 0 bases; J trimming: 3 bases; junction bases outside the gene matches: 11. Germline CDR1 SGHNT, CDR2 YENEEA. The CDR3 loop is CASSLDPPGAGIYNEQFF. The DNA for the CDR3 is TGTGCCAGCAGCTTAGACCCCCCGGGAGCGGGGATCTACAATGAGCAGTTCTTC.

This clone was seen just once. The V call is TRBV11-2, the J call TRBJ1-2; TRBD1 is a possible D gene (6 bases). The germline V gene has CDR1 SGHAT and CDR2 FQNNGV. V lost 5 bases and J lost 5, with 18 bases in between. CDR3 length: 15 amino acids. CDR3 amino acids: CASSKWTEGVYGYTF. In DNA, the CDR3 is TGTGCCAGCAGCAAGTGGACAGAAGGGGTTTATGGCTACACCTTC.

The V gene is TRBV5-1, the J gene TRBJ1-1; D is unresolved. Germline assignment: CDR1 SGHRS and CDR2 YFSETQ. The CDR3 loop spans 15 amino acids. Trimming cost V 4 bases and J 1 base, with 14 bases left between them. The CDR3 nucleotides are TGCGCCAGCAGCCCCAATGTTGACAAGAACACTGAAGCTTTCTTT. Protein sequence: CASSPNVDKNTEAFF.

The gene calls are TRBV6-5 and TRBJ1-1; no firm D call. V gave up 3 bases and J gave up 1 base, with 3 bases separating them. The CDR3 is 12 amino acids. The V gene's germline CDR1 is MNHEY and CDR2 SVGAGI. DNA for the CDR3: TGTGCCAGCAGTTATCAGAACACTGAAGCTTTCTTT. Translating gives CASSYQNTEAFF.

J is TRBJ2-1 and V is TRBV28, with D possibly being TRBD2 (7 bases). Trimming left V 6 bases short and J 0 bases short, with 12 bases between. This CDR3 comprises 15 residues. CDR1 is MDHEN, CDR2 SYDVKM, per germline. CDR3 in DNA: TGTGCCAGCAGAACACGGGGGGCCTCCTACAATGAGCAGTTCTTC. This encodes CASRTRGASYNEQFF.

The chain joins TRBV7-3 to TRBJ1-5, with 9 bases identical to TRBD1. Germline V CDR1 and CDR2: SGHTA, FQGTGA. This CDR3 comprises 15 residues. J lost 5 bases, V lost 5 bases, and 7 bases had no gene match. The CDR3 DNA sequence: TGTGCCAGCAGCCGCCGGGACAGGGATTATCAGCCCCAGCATTTT. Its translation is CASSRRDRDYQPQHF.

The genes are TRBV19 and TRBJ1-6; D unresolved. The CDR3 totals 15 residues. V was trimmed by 3 bases and J by 4 bases, leaving 10 bases between them. Germline V gives CDR1 LNHDA, CDR2 SQIVND (reference sequence). The CDR3 reads CASSISLRYNSPLHF. The CDR3, as DNA: TGTGCCAGTAGTATCTCTTTGCGGTATAATTCACCCCTCCACTTT.

The J gene is TRBJ1-1, the V gene TRBV6-1, with D unresolved. The CDR3 is 11 amino acids. Germline assignment: CDR1 MNHNS and CDR2 SASEGT. V was cut by 10 bases and J by 7 bases, with 13 bases left in between. CDR3 DNA: TGTGCCATCGAAACAGAAGGTGAAGCTTTCTTT. It encodes CAIETEGEAFF.

V is TRBV18 and J is TRBJ1-6, with TRBD1 as a possible D gene (6 bases). The germline gives CDR1 KGHSH, CDR2 LQKENI. The length of the CDR3 is 15 residues. Trimming pared 2 bases from V and 8 bases from J, leaving 13 bases between. The CDR3 is CASSPTNRVHSPLHF. For the CDR3, the DNA is TGTGCCAGCTCACCAACGAACAGGGTACATTCACCCCTCCACTTT. The complete variable domain, with remaining parts taken from reference TRBV18 and TRBJ1-6, reads NAGVMQNPRHLVRRRGQEARLRCSPMKGHSHVYWYRQLPEEGLKFMVYLQKENIIDESGMPKERFSAEFPKEGPSILRIQQVVRGDSAAYFCASSPTNRVHSPLHFGNGTRLTVT.

This chain uses TRBV7-6 with TRBJ1-4; no firm D call. The CDR3 is 14 amino acids. CDR1 is SGHVS, CDR2 FNYEAQ, per germline. Trimming pared 7 bases from V and 8 bases from J, leaving 17 bases between. CDR3 sequence: CASKSWAEAEKLFF. DNA for the CDR3: TGTGCCAGCAAGAGCTGGGCAGAAGCCGAAAAACTGTTTTTT.

The CDR3, as DNA: TGTGCCAGCAGCCCCGGGGGGGCAGGGGAATCACCCCTCCACTTT. It translates to CASSPGGAGESPLHF. V gene TRBV7-6 combines with J gene TRBJ1-6; weak D call: TRBD1 (6 bases). V was pared by 5 bases and J by 10 bases, with 18 bases between. This CDR3 contains 15 residues. CDR1 SGHVS and CDR2 FNYEAQ come from the germline V gene.

The V call is TRBV19, the J call TRBJ1-2; possible D gene TRBD1, 6 bases. V was clipped by 4 bases and J by 5 bases, with 11 bases between them. The CDR3 consists of 13 residues. Germline lookup yields CDR1 LNHDA and CDR2 SQIVND (reference sequence). The CDR3 is CASSTRDTYGYTF. DNA of the CDR3: TGTGCCAGTAGTACCCGGGACACGTATGGCTACACCTTC.

The J gene is TRBJ2-5, the V gene TRBV2, with TRBD2 matching over 12 bases. J lost 7 bases, V lost 3 bases, and 6 bases had no gene match. Looked up from germline, CDR1 is SNHLY and CDR2 is FYNNEI. This CDR3 comprises 15 residues. The CDR3, as DNA: TGTGCCAGCAGTGACACTAGCGGGGGGATCGTGACCCAGTACTTC. This encodes CASSDTSGGIVTQYF.

This chain links TRBV18 with TRBJ1-4; D is uncertain. Germline CDR1 KGHSH, CDR2 LQKENI. The CDR3 is 14 amino acids. V lost 2 bases to trimming and J lost 8 bases, with 12 bases between them. The CDR3 here is CASSPFDNEEKLFF. Here the CDR3 DNA reads TGTGCCAGCTCACCATTCGATAACGAGGAAAAACTGTTTTTT.

This rearrangement joins TRBV7-6 to TRBJ1-2, with TRBD1 as a possible D gene (5 bases). The CDR3 runs to 16 residues. The germline V gene encodes CDR1 SGHVS and CDR2 FNYEAQ. Trimming took off 5 bases at V and 4 bases at J, with 20 bases between the two ends. CDR3 sequence reads: CASSGQDKGLGYGYTF. The CDR3 coding sequence is TGTGCCAGCAGCGGTCAGGATAAGGGGCTAGGCTATGGCTACACCTTC.